This T cell receptor beta chain was recorded in a study of T cell responses to AZD1222 COVID-19 vaccine. Whole-study results and caveats: The sample set comprised mostly white British donors with more females, and clonal diversity was possibly underestimated. No repertoire was sampled before or during the peak T cell response, only after it. It was only a handful of AZD1222 recipients who were seropositive at baseline.

Worth noting for this clone: What it binds is not known.

V lost 0 bases and J lost 7; bases outside the gene matches: 5. This CDR3 has 16 residues. Per germline, CDR1 SGHTA and CDR2 FQGNSA. The repertoire was sequenced with immunoSEQ multiplex PCR; TCRdb's copy has only in-frame clones and lacks some. The sample contains some 120,000 clones, 80% to 90% of which appear only once. The clonotype was recovered from an adult in good health. This chain joins TRBV7-2 and TRBJ1-5, with TRBD1 matching over 11 bases. Sequenced here: peripheral blood, sampled on day 0 of AZD1222 vaccination. The chain's CDR3 is CASSLAGTGGMQPQHF. For the CDR3, the DNA is TGTGCCAGCAGCTTAGCGGGGACAGGGGGAATGCAGCCCCAGCATTTT. Full variable domain (missing parts from reference TRBV7-2 and TRBJ1-5): GAGVSQSPSNKVTEKGKDVELRCDPISGHTALYWYRQSLGQGLEFLIYFQGNSAPDKSGLPSDRFSAERTGGSVSTLTIQRTQQEDSAVYLCASSLAGTGGMQPQHFGDGTRLSIL.